These 30 T cell receptor beta chains originate from one sample sequenced in a study of T cells in Graves' hyperthyroidism and ophthalmopathy. Amplification targeted TCR beta CDR3 regions from RNA transcripts. In the first-round RT-PCR of the TCR CDR3, the HTBI primer set was used. From the multiplex PCR reads, TCRdb called clonotypes with MiXCR, one entry per CDR3 protein. This sample has 300,000 to 450,000 distinct CDR3 sequences, with just under 25% found just once. Sample: blood. Receptors were obtained from a man over 45 with Graves' hyperthyroidism.

The J gene is TRBJ1-5, the V gene TRBV6-1; TRBD1 matches 8 bases. Trimming removed 6 bases from V and 4 bases from J; junction bases left unmatched: 8. The germline CDR1 and CDR2 sequences are MNHNS and SASEGT. The CDR3 is 15 amino acids. CDR3 protein: CASRVTGDSNQPQHF. The CDR3, as DNA: TGTGCCAGCAGGGTGACAGGGGATAGTAATCAGCCCCAGCATTTT.

Only a few counts were recorded for this clonotype. The rearrangement uses TRBV20-1 and TRBJ2-3, with 7 bases identical to TRBD2. The CDR3 is made up of 18 amino acids. In germline, CDR1 is DFQATT, CDR2 SNEGSKA (reference sequence). V was pared by 8 bases and J by 1 base, with 21 bases of the junction left unmatched. CDR3 nucleotide sequence: TGCAGTCCACCCCTGTCTCCCAAGGGAGGGGCGCGCACAGATACGCAGTATTTT. It encodes CSPPLSPKGGARTDTQYF.

The rearrangement joins TRBV5-1 to TRBJ2-3; no clear D. The V and J ends lost 4 bases and 1 base respectively, with 13 bases between them. There are 15 residues in the CDR3. Germline values: CDR1 SGHRS, CDR2 YFSETQ. CDR3 protein: CASSTSPSRTDTQYF. The CDR3 coding sequence is TGCGCCAGCAGCACCTCTCCTTCTCGCACAGATACGCAGTATTTT.

This clonotype came up once. The DNA of the CDR3 is TGTGCCAGTAGTAAAAGGACTAGCGGGAGCGGGGAGCTGTTTTTT. This sequence encodes CASSKRTSGSGELFF. The genes are TRBV19 and TRBJ2-2, with 13 bases that match TRBD2. V dropped 4 bases and J dropped 7; count of bases not matched to a gene: 3. Germline loops: CDR1 LNHDA, CDR2 SQIVND (reference sequence). CDR3 length: 15 amino acids.

The chain combines TRBV6-1 with TRBJ1-2; 8 nucleotides line up with TRBD1. Trimming cost V 6 bases and J 1 base; bases outside gene matches: 10. Germline assignment: CDR1 MNHNS and CDR2 SASEGT. This CDR3 spans 16 amino acids. The CDR3 nucleotides read TGTGCCAGCAGCTCCTTTGGACAGGGAGTTAACTATGGCTACACCTTC. As protein: CASSSFGQGVNYGYTF.

This rearrangement joins TRBV20-1 to TRBJ2-5; no definite D call. The V gene lost 0 bases and the J gene lost 3 bases, with 8 bases spanning the gap. Germline assignment: CDR1 DFQATT and CDR2 SNEGSKA (reference sequence). This CDR3 is built from 13 residues. CDR3 in DNA: TGCAGTGCTAGAGAACTTCGAAAAGAGACCCAGTACTTC. Translation: CSARELRKETQYF.

The genes are TRBV28 and TRBJ2-3; D possibly corresponds to TRBD2 (12 bases). Per germline, CDR1 MDHEN and CDR2 SYDVKM. CDR3 length: 22 residues. V lost 5 bases and J lost 0, with 33 bases in between. CDR3 nucleotides: TGTGCCAGCAGTAAATGGACAGGGGGCGCGACTAGCGGGAGAGCTAGCACAGATACGCAGTATTTT. This translates into CASSKWTGGATSGRASTDTQYF.

The chain is built from TRBV6-1 and TRBJ2-1; 11 bases are shared with TRBD2. V trimming: 5 bases; J trimming: 5 bases; junction bases outside the gene matches: 8. CDR3 length equals 16 residues. Germline-derived CDR1 and CDR2 are MNHNS and SASEGT. The CDR3, as DNA: TGTGCCAGCAGTTTGACTCCGGGACTAGCGGACAATGAGCAGTTCTTC. Amino acid sequence: CASSLTPGLADNEQFF.

V is TRBV19 and J is TRBJ1-1; 9 nucleotides match TRBD1. The CDR3 spans 15 residues. Germline CDR1 and CDR2: LNHDA and SQIVND (reference sequence). Trimming cost V 2 bases and J 1 base; bases outside gene matches: 2. CDR3 DNA: TGTGCCAGTAGTATAAGGGGACAGGGGAACACTGAAGCTTTCTTT. Residues: CASSIRGQGNTEAFF.

This chain links TRBV6-9 with TRBJ2-5; TRBD2 matches at 9 bases. Germline V lookup: CDR1 MNHGY, CDR2 SVAAGI. The J segment lost 7 bases and the V segment lost 3 bases, leaving 18 bases of the junction unmatched. The CDR3 runs to 18 residues. CDR3 DNA: TGTGCCAGCAGTTACACTTCTTCTATAGCGGGAGCCGTCGGGACCCAGTACTTC. Encoded protein: CASSYTSSIAGAVGTQYF.

The rearrangement joins TRBV20-1 to TRBJ2-1; the D is unclear. Germline V gene sequence: CDR1 DFQATT, CDR2 SNEGSKA (reference sequence). V was pared by 3 bases and J by 4 bases, with 10 bases between. The CDR3 has 13 residues. Written as DNA, the CDR3 is TGCAGTGCTAGGCGGATGACTTACAATGAGCAGTTCTTC. Its translation: CSARRMTYNEQFF.

The chain recombines TRBV2 with TRBJ2-7, with 9 bases aligning to TRBD1. V lost 6 bases, J lost 5 bases, and 14 bases stayed unmatched. This CDR3 spans 16 amino acids. The germline V gene encodes CDR1 SNHLY and CDR2 FYNNEI. DNA for the CDR3: TGTGCCAGCAGGTTGGGTATCGGGACAGGGCGTGACGAGCAGTACTTC. Its translation: CASRLGIGTGRDEQYF.

The rearrangement links TRBV28 to TRBJ1-2; D remains ambiguous. Germline values: CDR1 MDHEN, CDR2 SYDVKM. V lost 2 bases and J lost 6, with 10 bases in between. The CDR3 has 13 amino acids. CDR3 residues: CASSLGTLDGYTF. CDR3 bases: TGTGCCAGCAGTTTAGGCACGCTCGATGGCTACACCTTC.

The rearrangement uses TRBV3-1 and TRBJ2-1; 11 nucleotides align to TRBD2. Germline-derived CDR1 and CDR2 are LGHDT and YNNKEL (reference sequence). This CDR3 is 18 amino acids long. J was trimmed by 4 bases and V by 4 bases; bases with no gene match: 12. CDR3 sequence reads: CASSPTDTTSGKYNEQFF. The DNA for the CDR3 is TGTGCCAGCAGCCCTACGGACACGACTAGCGGGAAATACAATGAGCAGTTCTTC.

The chain links TRBV11-2 to TRBJ1-6; D unresolved. There are 17 residues in the CDR3. V dropped 0 bases and J dropped 0 bases, with 9 bases sitting between them. Germline V lookup: CDR1 SGHAT, CDR2 FQNNGV. The CDR3 region is CASSLEAGSSYNSPLHF. The CDR3 region has the DNA TGTGCCAGCAGCTTAGAGGCGGGAAGCTCCTATAATTCACCCCTCCACTTT.

This clonotype came up a few times. The CDR3 region has the DNA TGCGCCAGCAGAATGGACAGGGGGCGTGGGGCCAACGTCCTGACTTTC. Protein product: CASRMDRGRGANVLTF. V gene TRBV10-2 combines with J gene TRBJ2-6; 11 nucleotides agree with TRBD1. Germline CDR1 WSHSY, CDR2 SAAADI. CDR3 length equals 16 residues. With 6 bases clipped from V and 3 bases from J, the junction kept 4 bases outside the gene matches.

This clonotype has just a few counts. The chain has TRBV7-3 and TRBJ2-1; D is perhaps TRBD2 (6 bases). The V end lost 2 bases, the J end lost 9 bases, and 26 bases lay between the germline ends. Germline CDR1 reads SGHTA; CDR2 reads FQGTGA. This CDR3 contains 18 residues. The CDR3: CASSLQGRSVTRLSEQFF. The CDR3 DNA is TGTGCCAGCAGCTTACAGGGCAGGTCTGTGACTAGATTAAGTGAGCAGTTCTTC.

This clonotype was detected only a few times. The chain has TRBV20-1 and TRBJ2-4; D might be TRBD2 (6 bases). The V and J ends lost 3 bases and 11 bases respectively, with 11 bases between them. There are 11 residues in the CDR3. Germline V gene lookup returns CDR1 DFQATT and CDR2 SNEGSKA (reference sequence). CDR3 loop: CSASSGHFQYF. CDR3 bases: TGCAGTGCTAGTAGCGGACATTTTCAGTACTTC.

The rearrangement joins TRBV6-1 to TRBJ1-1; D uncertain. From germline, CDR1 is MNHNS and CDR2 SASEGT. The CDR3 extends over 13 amino acids. Trimming pared 2 bases from V and 0 bases from J, leaving 4 bases between. For the CDR3, the DNA is TGTGCCAGCAGTGAACACATGAACACTGAAGCTTTCTTT. Translation gives CASSEHMNTEAFF.

V gene TRBV20-1 combines with J gene TRBJ2-1; TRBD1 matches 10 bases. Germline lookup yields CDR1 DFQATT and CDR2 SNEGSKA (reference sequence). CDR3 length: 14 residues. V lost 3 bases, J lost 8 bases, and 7 bases stayed unmatched. This CDR3 reads CSASWDRGWDEQFF. The CDR3 DNA is TGCAGTGCTAGTTGGGACAGGGGATGGGATGAGCAGTTCTTC.

The rearrangement joins TRBV24-1 to TRBJ2-1; D is unresolved. The CDR3 covers 12 residues. Germline values: CDR1 KGHDR, CDR2 SFDVKD. The ends were cut back, 1 base at V and 9 bases at J, with 6 bases in the middle. The CDR3, as DNA: TGTGCCACCAGTGATTTTGACGGTGAGCAGTTCTTC. The encoded protein is CATSDFDGEQFF.

This clonotype was picked up a small number of times. The chain has TRBV18 and TRBJ2-3; D unresolved. From germline, CDR1 is KGHSH and CDR2 LQKENI. V was cut by 2 bases and J by 4 bases, with 7 bases left in between. The CDR3 sequence is 13 residues long. The CDR3 region is CASSPGVPDTQYF. In nucleotides, the CDR3 is TGTGCCAGCTCACCAGGGGTACCAGATACGCAGTATTTT.

CDR3 bases: TGTGCCAGCAGCTTTAGCGAACCCTACGAGCAGTACTTC. This encodes CASSFSEPYEQYF. The chain has TRBV11-3 and TRBJ2-7, with D possibly being TRBD2 (5 bases). CDR1 is SGHNT, CDR2 YENEEA, per germline. Trimming cost V 3 bases and J 2 bases, with 8 bases left between them. The CDR3 is 13 amino acids.

This chain connects TRBV2 to TRBJ2-5, with a weak D call TRBD1 (6 bases). The V gene's germline CDR1 is SNHLY and CDR2 FYNNEI. V was shortened by 6 bases and J by 5 bases, with 31 bases between the two germline ends. This CDR3 contains 19 residues. The DNA of the CDR3 is TGTGCCAGCAGGCGCCGAGCCGCACCGACAGGTCACAGAGGGGAGACCCAGTACTTC. This sequence encodes CASRRRAAPTGHRGETQYF.

This clonotype showed up just a few times. V is TRBV5-1 and J is TRBJ1-2; D ambiguous. Trimming removed 0 bases at V and 4 bases at J, with 7 bases between. The CDR3 is made up of 13 amino acids. The germline gives CDR1 SGHRS, CDR2 YFSETQ. The CDR3 nucleotides read TGCGCCAGCAGCTTGGAGGCATTCTATGGCTACACCTTC. It specifies CASSLEAFYGYTF.

The gene calls are TRBV20-1 and TRBJ2-1, with 10 bases that match TRBD2. The trim removed 0 bases at V and 15 bases at J, leaving 11 bases unmatched. Germline V gives CDR1 DFQATT, CDR2 SNEGSKA (reference sequence). CDR3 length: 14 amino acids. The CDR3 loop is CSARDSLAGFTTFF. CDR3 bases: TGCAGTGCTAGAGATTCACTAGCGGGATTTACAACGTTCTTC.

The genes are TRBV30 and TRBJ2-3; D is ambiguous. CDR3 size: 15 residues. Germline V gene sequence: CDR1 GTSNPN, CDR2 SVGIG (reference sequence). The V and J ends lost 0 bases and 6 bases respectively, with 16 bases between them. The DNA for the CDR3 is TGTGCCTGGAGTGTAAGTTCTGGCTCTTCTGATACGCAGTATTTT. Translated, it gives CAWSVSSGSSDTQYF. The variable domain in full, with the rest retrieved from reference TRBV30 and TRBJ2-3, is SQTIHQWPATLVQPVGSPLSLECTVEGTSNPNLYWYRQAAGRGLQLLFYSVGIGQISSEVPQNLSASRPQDRQFILSSKKLLLSDSGFYLCAWSVSSGSSDTQYFGPGTRLTVL.

This clonotype was seen more than once but under ten times. The chain joins TRBV12-3 or TRBV12-4 to TRBJ1-2, with D maybe TRBD1 (6 bases). V lost 6 bases and J lost 8, with 16 bases in between. The CDR3 runs to 13 residues. The CDR3 sequence: CASSPQGMGGYTF. For the CDR3, the DNA is TGTGCCAGCAGCCCGCAGGGGATGGGAGGCTACACCTTC.

CDR3 protein: CASSPQWEQYF. The CDR3 DNA follows: TGTGCCAGCAGCCCCCAATGGGAGCAGTACTTC. The chain is built from TRBV7-9 and TRBJ2-7; no clear D. The germline V gene has CDR1 SEHNR and CDR2 FQNEAQ (reference sequence). V shed 5 bases and J shed 7 bases, with 9 bases lying between them. The length of the CDR3 is 11 residues.

V and J are TRBV9 and TRBJ1-6; D is ambiguous. The CDR3 has 14 amino acids. The germline gives CDR1 SGDLS, CDR2 YYNGEE. Trimming cost V 6 bases and J 10 bases, with 17 bases left between them. Here the CDR3 DNA reads TGTGCCAGCACCAGGCTGGAGGGTGACTCACCCCTCCACTTT. Protein product: CASTRLEGDSPLHF.